Detailed here is one T cell receptor beta chain. What it binds is not known. CDR1 MNHNS and CDR2 SASEGT come from the germline V gene. The CDR3 is 15 residues long. Trimming shortened V by 2 bases and J by 5 bases, and 15 bases separated the two germline ends. The PCR used 60 Vbeta and 13 Jbeta primers. The table came from immunoSEQ multiplex PCR; TCRdb's copy has only in-frame clones and leaves some out. In total, the table holds roughly 110,000 clones. The data stem from a study of cytomegalovirus exposure and HLA in healthy donors. Findings of the study overall: It was 150 or so TCR beta chains that were listed as cytomegalovirus-associated.

V and J are TRBV6-1 and TRBJ2-5; TRBD2 might be the D (7 bases). Material for sequencing was PBMCs. The sequence came from a man aged 35 to 55 in good health and CMV-seropositive. The DNA for the CDR3 is TGTGCCAGCAGTGAATGGGGGGGGCGGGGGGAGACCCAGTACTTC. This encodes CASSEWGGRGETQYF.